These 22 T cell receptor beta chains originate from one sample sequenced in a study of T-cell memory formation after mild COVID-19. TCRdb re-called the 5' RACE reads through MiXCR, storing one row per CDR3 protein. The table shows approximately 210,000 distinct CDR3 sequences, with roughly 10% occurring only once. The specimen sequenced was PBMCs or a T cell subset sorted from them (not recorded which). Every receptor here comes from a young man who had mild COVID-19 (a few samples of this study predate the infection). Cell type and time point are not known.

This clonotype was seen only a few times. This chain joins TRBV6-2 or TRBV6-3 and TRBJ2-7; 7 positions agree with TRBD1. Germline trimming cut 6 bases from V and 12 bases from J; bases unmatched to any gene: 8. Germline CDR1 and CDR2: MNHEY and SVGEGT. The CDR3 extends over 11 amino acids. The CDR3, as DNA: TGTGCCAGCAGCCAAGGACAGGTTGCGTACTTC. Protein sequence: CASSQGQVAYF.

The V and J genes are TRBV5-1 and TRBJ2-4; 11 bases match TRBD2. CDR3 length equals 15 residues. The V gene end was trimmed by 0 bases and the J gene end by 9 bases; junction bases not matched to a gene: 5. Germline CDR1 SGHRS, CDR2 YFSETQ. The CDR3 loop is CASSLVASGGSIQYF. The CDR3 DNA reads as TGCGCCAGCAGCTTGGTGGCTAGCGGGGGGAGCATTCAGTACTTC.

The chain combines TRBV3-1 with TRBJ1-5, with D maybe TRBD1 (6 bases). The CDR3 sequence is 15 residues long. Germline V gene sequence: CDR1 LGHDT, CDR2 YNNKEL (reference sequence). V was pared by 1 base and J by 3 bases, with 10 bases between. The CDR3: CASSQVTGTNQPQHF. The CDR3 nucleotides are TGTGCCAGCAGCCAAGTAACAGGGACCAATCAGCCCCAGCATTTT.

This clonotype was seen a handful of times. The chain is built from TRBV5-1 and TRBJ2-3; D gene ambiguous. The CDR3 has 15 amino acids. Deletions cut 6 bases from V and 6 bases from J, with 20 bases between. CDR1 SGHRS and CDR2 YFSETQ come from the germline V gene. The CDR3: CASKEQPLESDTQYF. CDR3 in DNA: TGCGCCAGCAAGGAACAGCCCCTTGAGAGCGATACGCAGTATTTT.

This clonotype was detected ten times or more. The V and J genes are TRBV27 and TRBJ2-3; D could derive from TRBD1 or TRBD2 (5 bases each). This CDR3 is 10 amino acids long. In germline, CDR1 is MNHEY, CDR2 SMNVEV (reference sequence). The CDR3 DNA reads TGTGCGCTGGGGGTGTATACGCAGTATTTT. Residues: CALGVYTQYF.

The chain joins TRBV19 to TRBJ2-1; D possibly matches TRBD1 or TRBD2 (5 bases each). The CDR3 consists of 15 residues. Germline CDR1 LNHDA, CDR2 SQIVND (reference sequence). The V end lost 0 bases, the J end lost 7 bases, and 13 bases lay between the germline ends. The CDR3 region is CASSIDGALRNEQFF. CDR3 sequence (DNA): TGTGCCAGTAGTATAGACGGGGCCCTCCGGAATGAGCAGTTCTTC.

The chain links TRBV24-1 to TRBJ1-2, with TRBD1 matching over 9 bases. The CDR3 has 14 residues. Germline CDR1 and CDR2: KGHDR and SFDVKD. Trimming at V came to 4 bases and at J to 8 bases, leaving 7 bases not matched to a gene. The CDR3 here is CATSDLTGGDGYTF. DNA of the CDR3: TGTGCCACCAGTGACCTGACAGGGGGTGACGGCTACACCTTC.

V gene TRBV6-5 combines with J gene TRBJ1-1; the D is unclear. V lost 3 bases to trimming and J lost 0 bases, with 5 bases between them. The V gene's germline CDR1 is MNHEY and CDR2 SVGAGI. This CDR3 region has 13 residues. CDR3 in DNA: TGTGCCAGCAGTTATCAGATGAACACTGAAGCTTTCTTT. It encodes CASSYQMNTEAFF.

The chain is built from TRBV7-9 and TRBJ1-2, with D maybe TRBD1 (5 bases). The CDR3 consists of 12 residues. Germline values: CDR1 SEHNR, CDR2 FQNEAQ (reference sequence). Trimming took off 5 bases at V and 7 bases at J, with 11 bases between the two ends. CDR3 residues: CASSPRGSGYTF. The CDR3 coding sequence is TGTGCCAGCAGCCCTAGGGGCTCTGGCTACACCTTC. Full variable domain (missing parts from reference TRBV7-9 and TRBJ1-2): DTGVSQNPRHKITKRGQNVTFRCDPISEHNRLYWYRQTLGQGPEFLTYFQNEAQLEKSRLLSDRFSAERPKGSFSTLEIQRTEQGDSAMYLCASSPRGSGYTFGSGTRLTVV.

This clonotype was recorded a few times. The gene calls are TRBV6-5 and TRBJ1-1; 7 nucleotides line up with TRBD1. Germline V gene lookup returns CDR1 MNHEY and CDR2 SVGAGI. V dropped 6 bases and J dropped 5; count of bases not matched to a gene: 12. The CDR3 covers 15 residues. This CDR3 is CASSSRRKQGTEAFF. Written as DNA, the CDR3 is TGTGCCAGCAGCTCCAGGAGGAAACAGGGGACTGAAGCTTTCTTT.

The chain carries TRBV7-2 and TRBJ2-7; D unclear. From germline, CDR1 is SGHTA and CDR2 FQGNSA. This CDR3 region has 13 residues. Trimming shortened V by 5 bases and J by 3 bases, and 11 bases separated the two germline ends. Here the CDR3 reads CASSRSLIYEQYF. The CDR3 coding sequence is TGTGCCAGCAGCCGCTCCTTAATCTACGAGCAGTACTTC.

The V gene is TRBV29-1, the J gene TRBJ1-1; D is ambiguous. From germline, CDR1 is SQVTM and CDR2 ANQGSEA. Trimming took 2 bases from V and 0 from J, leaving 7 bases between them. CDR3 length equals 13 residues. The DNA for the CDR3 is TGCAGCGTTGAAAAGGGTGTGAACACTGAAGCTTTCTTT. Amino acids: CSVEKGVNTEAFF.

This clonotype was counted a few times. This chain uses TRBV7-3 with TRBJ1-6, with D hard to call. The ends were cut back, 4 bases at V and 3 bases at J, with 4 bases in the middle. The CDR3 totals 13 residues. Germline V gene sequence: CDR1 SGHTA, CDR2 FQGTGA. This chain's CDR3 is CASSSDYNSPLHF. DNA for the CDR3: TGTGCCAGCAGCTCGGACTATAATTCACCCCTCCACTTT.

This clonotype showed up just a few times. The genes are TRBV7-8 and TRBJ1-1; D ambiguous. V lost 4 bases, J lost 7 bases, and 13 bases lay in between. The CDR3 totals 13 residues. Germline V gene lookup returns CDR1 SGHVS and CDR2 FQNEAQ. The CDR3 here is CASSSRMVVEAFF. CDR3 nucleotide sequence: TGTGCCAGCAGCTCGCGGATGGTAGTTGAAGCTTTCTTT.

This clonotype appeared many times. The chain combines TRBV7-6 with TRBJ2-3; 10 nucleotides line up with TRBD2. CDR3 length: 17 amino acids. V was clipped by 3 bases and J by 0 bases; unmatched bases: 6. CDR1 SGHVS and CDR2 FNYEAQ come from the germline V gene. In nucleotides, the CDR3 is TGTGCCAGCAGCTTTAGCGGGGGGCCAGCTAGCACAGATACGCAGTATTTT. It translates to CASSFSGGPASTDTQYF.

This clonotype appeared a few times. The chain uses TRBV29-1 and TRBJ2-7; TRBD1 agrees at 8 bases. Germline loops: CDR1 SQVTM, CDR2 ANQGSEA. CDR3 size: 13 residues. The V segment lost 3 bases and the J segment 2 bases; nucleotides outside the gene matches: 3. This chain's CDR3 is CSVETGVTYEQYF. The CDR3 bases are TGCAGCGTTGAGACAGGGGTGACCTACGAGCAGTACTTC.

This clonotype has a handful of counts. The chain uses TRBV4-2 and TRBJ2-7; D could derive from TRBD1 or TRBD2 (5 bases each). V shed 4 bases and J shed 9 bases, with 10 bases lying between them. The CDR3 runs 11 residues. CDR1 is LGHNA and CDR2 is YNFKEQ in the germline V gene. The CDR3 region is CASSRGSGQYF. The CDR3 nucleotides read TGTGCCAGCAGCCGGGGGTCCGGGCAGTACTTC.

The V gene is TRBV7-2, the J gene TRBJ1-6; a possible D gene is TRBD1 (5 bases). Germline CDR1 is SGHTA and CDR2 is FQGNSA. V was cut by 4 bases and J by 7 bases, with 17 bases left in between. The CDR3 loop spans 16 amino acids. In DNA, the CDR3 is TGTGCCAGCAGCTCACCAGCGGGGGTGAGGAATTCACCCCTCCACTTT. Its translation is CASSSPAGVRNSPLHF.

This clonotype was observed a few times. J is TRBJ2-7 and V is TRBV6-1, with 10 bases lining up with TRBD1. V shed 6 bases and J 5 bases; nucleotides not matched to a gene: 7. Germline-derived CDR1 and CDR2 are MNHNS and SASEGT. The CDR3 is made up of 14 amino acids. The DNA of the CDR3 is TGTGCCAGCAGACCCGGGACAGGGGTGAACGAGCAGTACGTC. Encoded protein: CASRPGTGVNEQYV.

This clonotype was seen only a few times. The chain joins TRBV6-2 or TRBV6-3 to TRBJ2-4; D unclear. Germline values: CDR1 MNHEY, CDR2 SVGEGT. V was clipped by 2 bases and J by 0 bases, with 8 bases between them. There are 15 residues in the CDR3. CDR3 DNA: TGTGCCAGCAGTTACGACGTGGTAGCCAAAAACATTCAGTACTTC. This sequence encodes CASSYDVVAKNIQYF.

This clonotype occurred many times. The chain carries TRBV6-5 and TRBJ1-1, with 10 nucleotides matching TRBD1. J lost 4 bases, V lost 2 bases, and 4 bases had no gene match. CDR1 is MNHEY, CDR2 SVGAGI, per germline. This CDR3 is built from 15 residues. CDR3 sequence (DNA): TGTGCCAGCAGTTACAGGGACAGGGGTCGCACTGAAGCTTTCTTT. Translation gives CASSYRDRGRTEAFF.

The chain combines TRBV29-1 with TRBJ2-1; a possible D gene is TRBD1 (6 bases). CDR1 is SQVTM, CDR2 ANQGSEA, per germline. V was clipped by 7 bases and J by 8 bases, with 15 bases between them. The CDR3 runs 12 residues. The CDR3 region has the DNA TGCAGCGCCCATCGAGGGGGTGATGAGCAGTTCTTC. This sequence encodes CSAHRGGDEQFF.